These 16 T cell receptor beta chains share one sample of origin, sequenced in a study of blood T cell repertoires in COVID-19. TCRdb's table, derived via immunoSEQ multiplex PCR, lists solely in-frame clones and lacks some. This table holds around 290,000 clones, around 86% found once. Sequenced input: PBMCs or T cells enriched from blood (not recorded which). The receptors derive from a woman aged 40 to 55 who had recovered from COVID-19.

In DNA form, the CDR3 reads TGCGCCAGCAGCCTCCAACCTGTACTCTCCGGGGAGCTGTTTTTT. Its translation is CASSLQPVLSGELFF. V usage is TRBV4-1 and J usage is TRBJ2-2, with D uncertain. Deletions cut 4 bases from V and 6 bases from J, with 15 bases between. The CDR3 sequence is 15 residues long. Germline assignment: CDR1 MGHRA and CDR2 YSYEKL.

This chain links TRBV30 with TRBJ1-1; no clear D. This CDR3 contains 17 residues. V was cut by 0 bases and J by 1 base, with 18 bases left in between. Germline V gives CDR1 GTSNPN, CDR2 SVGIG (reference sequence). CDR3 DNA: TGTGCCTGGAGTGTACGCGGGAATGGAGACTGGAACACTGAAGCTTTCTTT. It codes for CAWSVRGNGDWNTEAFF.

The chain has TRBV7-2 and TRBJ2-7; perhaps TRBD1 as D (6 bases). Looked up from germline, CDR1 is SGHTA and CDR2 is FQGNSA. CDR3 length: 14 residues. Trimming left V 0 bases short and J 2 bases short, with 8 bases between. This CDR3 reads CASSLARGTYEQYF. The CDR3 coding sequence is TGTGCCAGCAGCTTAGCCAGGGGAACCTACGAGCAGTACTTC.

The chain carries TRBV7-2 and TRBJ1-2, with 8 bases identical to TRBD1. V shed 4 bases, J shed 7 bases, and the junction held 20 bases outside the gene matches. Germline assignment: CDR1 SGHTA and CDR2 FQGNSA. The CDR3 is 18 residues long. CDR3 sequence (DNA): TGTGCCAGCAGCTCTCATGACAGGGGAGGGAGGAAGGTGGCTGGCTACACCTTC. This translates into CASSSHDRGGRKVAGYTF.

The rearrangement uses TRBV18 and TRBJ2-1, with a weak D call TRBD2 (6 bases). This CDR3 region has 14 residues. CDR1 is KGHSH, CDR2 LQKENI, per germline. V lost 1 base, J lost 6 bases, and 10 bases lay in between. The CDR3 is CASSPQGLPNEQFF. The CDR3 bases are TGTGCCAGCTCACCACAGGGACTTCCCAATGAGCAGTTCTTC.

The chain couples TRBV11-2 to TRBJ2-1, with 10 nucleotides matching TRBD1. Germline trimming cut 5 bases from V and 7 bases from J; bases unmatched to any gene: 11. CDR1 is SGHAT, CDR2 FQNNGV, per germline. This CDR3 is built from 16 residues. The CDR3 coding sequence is TGTGCCAGCAGCCCCCTGACAGGGGGCGCGAAGAATGAGCAGTTCTTC. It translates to CASSPLTGGAKNEQFF.

The CDR3 loop reads CASSYSGPREQYF. The DNA of the CDR3 is TGTGCCAGCAGTTATAGCGGGCCCAGGGAGCAGTACTTC. The chain is built from TRBV6-5 and TRBJ2-7; 7 positions match TRBD2. Trimming cost V 3 bases and J 7 bases; bases outside gene matches: 6. CDR3 length: 13 amino acids. Germline CDR1 reads MNHEY; CDR2 reads SVGAGI.

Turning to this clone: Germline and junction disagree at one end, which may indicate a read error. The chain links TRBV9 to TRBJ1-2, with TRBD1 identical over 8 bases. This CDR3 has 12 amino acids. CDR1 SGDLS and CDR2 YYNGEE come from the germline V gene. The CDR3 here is CASSPDRDVLFF. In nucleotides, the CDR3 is TGTGCCAGCAGCCCGGACAGGGACGTGCTATTCTTC.

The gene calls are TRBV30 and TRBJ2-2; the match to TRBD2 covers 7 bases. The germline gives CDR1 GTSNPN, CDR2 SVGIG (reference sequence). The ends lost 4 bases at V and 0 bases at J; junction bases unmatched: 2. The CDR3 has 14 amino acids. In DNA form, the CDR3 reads TGTGCCTGGAACGGGGGGACGAACACCGGGGAGCTGTTTTTT. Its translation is CAWNGGTNTGELFF. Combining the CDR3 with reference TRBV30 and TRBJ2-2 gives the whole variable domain SQTIHQWPATLVQPVGSPLSLECTVEGTSNPNLYWYRQAAGRGLQLLFYSVGIGQISSEVPQNLSASRPQDRQFILSSKKLLLSDSGFYLCAWNGGTNTGELFFGEGSRLTVL.

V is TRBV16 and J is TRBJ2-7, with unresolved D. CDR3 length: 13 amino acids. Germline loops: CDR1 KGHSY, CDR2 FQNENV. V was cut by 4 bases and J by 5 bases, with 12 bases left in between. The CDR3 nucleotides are TGTGCCAGCAGCCGGAACAGAGATAACGAGCAGTACTTC. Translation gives CASSRNRDNEQYF.

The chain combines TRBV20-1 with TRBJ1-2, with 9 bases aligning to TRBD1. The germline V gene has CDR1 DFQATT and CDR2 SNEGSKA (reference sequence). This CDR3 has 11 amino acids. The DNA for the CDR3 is TGCAGCACACAGGGGGCGGAAGGCTACACCTTC. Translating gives CSTQGAEGYTF.

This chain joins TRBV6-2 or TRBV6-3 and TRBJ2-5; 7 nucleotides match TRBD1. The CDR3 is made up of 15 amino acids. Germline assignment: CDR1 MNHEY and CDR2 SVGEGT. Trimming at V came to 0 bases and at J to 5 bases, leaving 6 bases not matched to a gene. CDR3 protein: CASSYSIGGSETQYF. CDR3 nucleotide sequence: TGTGCCAGCAGTTACTCGATAGGGGGCAGTGAGACCCAGTACTTC.

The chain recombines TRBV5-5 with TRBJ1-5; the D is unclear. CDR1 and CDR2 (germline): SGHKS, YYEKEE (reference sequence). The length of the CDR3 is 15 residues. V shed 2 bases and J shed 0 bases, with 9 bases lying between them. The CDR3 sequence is CASSFRQNSNQPQHF. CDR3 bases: TGTGCCAGCAGCTTCAGGCAGAATAGCAATCAGCCCCAGCATTTT.

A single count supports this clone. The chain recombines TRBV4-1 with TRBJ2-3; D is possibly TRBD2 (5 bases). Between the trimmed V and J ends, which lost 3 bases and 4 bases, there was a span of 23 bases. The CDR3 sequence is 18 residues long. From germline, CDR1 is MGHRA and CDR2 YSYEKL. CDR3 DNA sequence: TGCGCCAGCAGCCAGGTCCCCCTTTTCCGAACGGAGGCAGATACGCAGTATTTT. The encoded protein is CASSQVPLFRTEADTQYF.

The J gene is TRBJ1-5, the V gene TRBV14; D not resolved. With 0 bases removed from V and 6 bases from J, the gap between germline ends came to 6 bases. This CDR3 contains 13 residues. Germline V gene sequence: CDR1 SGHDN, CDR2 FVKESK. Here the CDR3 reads CASSQDSSQPQHF. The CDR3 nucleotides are TGTGCCAGCAGCCAAGATTCGAGTCAGCCCCAGCATTTT.

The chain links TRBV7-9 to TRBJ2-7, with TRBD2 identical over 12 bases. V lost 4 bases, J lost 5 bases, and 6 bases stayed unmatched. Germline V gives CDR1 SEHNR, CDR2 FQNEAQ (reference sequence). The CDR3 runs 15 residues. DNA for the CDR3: TGTGCCAGCAGCTCCACTAGCGGGAGGAGTAACGAGCAGTACTTC. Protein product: CASSSTSGRSNEQYF.